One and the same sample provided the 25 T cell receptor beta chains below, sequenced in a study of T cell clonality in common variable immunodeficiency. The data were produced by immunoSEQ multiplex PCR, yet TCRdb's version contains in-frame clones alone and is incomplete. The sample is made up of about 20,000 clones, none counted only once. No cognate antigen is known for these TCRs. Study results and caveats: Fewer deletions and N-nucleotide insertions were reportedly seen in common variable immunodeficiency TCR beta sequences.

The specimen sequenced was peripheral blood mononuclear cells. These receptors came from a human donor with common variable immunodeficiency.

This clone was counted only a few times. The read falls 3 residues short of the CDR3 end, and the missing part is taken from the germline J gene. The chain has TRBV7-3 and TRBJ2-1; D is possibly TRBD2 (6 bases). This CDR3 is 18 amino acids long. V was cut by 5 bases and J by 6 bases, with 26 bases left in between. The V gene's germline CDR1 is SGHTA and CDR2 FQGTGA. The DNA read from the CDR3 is TGTGCCAGCAGCGCTCGATGGGGCAGACTAGTGGGCTCCAATGAG. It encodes CASSARWGRLVGSNE. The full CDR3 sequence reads CASSARWGRLVGSNEQFF.

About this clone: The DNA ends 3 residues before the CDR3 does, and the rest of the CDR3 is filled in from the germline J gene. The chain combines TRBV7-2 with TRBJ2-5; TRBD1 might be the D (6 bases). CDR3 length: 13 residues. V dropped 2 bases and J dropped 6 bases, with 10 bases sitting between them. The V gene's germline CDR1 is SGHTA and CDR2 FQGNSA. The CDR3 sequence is CASSLNREKTQYF. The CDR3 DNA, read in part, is TGTGCCAGCAGCTTAAACAGGGAAAAGACC.

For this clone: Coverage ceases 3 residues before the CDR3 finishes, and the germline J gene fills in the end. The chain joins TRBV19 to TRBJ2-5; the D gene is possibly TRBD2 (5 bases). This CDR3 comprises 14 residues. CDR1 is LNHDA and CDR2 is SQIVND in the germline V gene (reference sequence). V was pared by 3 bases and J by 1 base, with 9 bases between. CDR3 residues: CASSIRGFQETQYF. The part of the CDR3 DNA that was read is TGTGCCAGTAGTATCAGAGGGTTCCAAGAGACC.

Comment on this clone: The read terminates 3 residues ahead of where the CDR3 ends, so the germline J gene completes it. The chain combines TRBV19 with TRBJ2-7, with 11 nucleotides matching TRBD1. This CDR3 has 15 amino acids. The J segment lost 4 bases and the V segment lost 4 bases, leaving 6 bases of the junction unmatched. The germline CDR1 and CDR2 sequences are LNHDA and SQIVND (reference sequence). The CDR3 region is CASSTGTGGQYEQYF. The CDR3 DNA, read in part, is TGTGCCAGTAGTACCGGGACAGGGGGTCAATACGAG.

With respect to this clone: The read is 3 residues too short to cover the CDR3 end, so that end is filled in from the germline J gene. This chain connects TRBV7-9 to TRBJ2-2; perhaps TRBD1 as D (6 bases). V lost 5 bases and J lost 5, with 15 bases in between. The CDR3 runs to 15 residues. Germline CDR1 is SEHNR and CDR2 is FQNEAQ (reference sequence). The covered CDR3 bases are TGTGCCAGCAGCCCCACAGGGACGGGGACCGGGGAG. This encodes CASSPTGTGTGE. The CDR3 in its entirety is CASSPTGTGTGELFF.

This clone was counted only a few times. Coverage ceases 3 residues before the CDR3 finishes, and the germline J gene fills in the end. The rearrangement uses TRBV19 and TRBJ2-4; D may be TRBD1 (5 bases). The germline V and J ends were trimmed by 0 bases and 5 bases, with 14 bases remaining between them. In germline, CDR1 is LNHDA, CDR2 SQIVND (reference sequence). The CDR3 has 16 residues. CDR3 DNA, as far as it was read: TGTGCCAGTAGTATAGAGGTCAGGGTAAACCAAAACATT. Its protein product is CASSIEVRVNQNI. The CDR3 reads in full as CASSIEVRVNQNIQYF.

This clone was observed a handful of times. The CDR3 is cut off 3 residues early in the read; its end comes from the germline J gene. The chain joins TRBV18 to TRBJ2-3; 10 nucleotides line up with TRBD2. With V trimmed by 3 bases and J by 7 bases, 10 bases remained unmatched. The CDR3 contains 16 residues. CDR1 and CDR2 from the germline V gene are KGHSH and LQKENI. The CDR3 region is CASSPLSGGSWNTQYF. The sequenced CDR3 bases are TGTGCCAGCTCACCGCTTAGCGGGGGGAGTTGGAATACG. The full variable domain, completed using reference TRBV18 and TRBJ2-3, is NAGVMQNPRHLVRRRGQEARLRCSPMKGHSHVYWYRQLPEEGLKFMVYLQKENIIDESGMPKERFSAEFPKEGPSILRIQQVVRGDSAAYFCASSPLSGGSWNTQYFGPGTRLTVL.

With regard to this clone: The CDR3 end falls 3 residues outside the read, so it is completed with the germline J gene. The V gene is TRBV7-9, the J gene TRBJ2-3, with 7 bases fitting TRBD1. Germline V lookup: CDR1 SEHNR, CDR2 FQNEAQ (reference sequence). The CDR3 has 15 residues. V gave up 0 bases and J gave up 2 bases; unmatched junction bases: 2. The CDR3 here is CASSLATGATDTQYF. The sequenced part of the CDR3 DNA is TGTGCCAGCAGCTTAGCCACAGGGGCCACAGATACG.

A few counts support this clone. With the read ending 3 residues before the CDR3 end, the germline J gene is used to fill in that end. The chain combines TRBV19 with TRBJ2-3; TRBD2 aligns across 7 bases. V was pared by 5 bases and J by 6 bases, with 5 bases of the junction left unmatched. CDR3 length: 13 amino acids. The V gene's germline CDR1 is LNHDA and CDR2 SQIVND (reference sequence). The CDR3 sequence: CASSPTSVDTQYF. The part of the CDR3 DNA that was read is TGTGCCAGTAGTCCTACTAGCGTTGATACG. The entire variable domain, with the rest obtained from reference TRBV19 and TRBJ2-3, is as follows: DGGITQSPKYLFRKEGQNVTLSCEQNLNHDAMYWYRQDPGQGLRLIYYSQIVNDFQKGDIAEGYSVSREKKESFPLTVTSAQKNPTAFYLCASSPTSVDTQYFGPGTRLTVL.

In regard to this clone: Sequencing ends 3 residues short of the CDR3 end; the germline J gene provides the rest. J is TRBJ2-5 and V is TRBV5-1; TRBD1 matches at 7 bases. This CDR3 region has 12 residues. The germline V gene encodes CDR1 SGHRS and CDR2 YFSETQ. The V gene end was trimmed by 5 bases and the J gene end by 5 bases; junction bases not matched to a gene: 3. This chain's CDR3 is CASRRDSETQYF. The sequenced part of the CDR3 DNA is TGCGCCAGCAGACGGGACAGTGAGACC.

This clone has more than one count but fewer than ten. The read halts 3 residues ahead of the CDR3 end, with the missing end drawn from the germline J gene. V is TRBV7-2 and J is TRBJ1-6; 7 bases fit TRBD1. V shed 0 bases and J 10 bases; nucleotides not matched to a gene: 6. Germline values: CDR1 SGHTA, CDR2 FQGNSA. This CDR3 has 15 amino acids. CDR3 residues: CASSLATGTGSPLHF. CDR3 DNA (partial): TGTGCCAGCAGCTTAGCGACAGGGACGGGGTCACCC.

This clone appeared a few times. CDR3 DNA (partial): TGTGCCAGCATCCCGACAGGGAAAAACACTGAA. Amino acid sequence: CASIPTGKNTE. In full, the CDR3 is CASIPTGKNTEAFF. The V gene is TRBV7-8, the J gene TRBJ1-1, with 7 nucleotides matching TRBD1. The CDR3 end falls 3 residues outside the read, so it is completed with the germline J gene. The CDR3 runs to 14 residues. Germline CDR1 SGHVS, CDR2 FQNEAQ. The J segment lost 2 bases and the V segment lost 7 bases, leaving 7 bases of the junction unmatched.

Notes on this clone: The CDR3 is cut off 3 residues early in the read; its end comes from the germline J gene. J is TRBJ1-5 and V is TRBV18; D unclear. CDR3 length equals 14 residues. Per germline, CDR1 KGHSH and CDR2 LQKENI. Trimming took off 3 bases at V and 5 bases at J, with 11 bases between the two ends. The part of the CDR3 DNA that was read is TGTGCCAGCTCACCCGACACAACCTATCAGCCC. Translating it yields CASSPDTTYQP. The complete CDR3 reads CASSPDTTYQPQHF.

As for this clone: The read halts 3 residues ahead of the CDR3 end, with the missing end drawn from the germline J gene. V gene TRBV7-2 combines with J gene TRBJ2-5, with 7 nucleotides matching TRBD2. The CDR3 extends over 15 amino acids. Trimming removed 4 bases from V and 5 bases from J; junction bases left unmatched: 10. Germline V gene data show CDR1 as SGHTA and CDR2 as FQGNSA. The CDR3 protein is CASSSRGDPWETQYF. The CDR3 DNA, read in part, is TGTGCCAGCAGCTCTCGGGGGGATCCCTGGGAGACC.

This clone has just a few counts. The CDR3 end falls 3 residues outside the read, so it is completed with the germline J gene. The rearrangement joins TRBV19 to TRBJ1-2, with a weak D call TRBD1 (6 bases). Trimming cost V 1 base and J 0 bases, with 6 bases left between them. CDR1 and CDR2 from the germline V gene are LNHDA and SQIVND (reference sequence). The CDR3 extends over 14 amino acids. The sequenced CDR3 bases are TGTGCCAGTAGTATAGGACAGGCTAACTATGGC. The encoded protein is CASSIGQANYG. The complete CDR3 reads CASSIGQANYGYTF. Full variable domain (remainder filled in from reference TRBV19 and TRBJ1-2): DGGITQSPKYLFRKEGQNVTLSCEQNLNHDAMYWYRQDPGQGLRLIYYSQIVNDFQKGDIAEGYSVSREKKESFPLTVTSAQKNPTAFYLCASSIGQANYGYTFGSGTRLTVV.

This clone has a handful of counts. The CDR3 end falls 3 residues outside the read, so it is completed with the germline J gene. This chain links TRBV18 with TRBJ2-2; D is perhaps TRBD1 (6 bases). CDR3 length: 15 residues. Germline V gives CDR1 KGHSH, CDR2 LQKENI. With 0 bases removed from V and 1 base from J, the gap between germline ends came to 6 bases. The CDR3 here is CASSPPGQNTGELFF. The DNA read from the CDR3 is TGTGCCAGCTCACCACCGGGACAGAACACCGGGGAG.

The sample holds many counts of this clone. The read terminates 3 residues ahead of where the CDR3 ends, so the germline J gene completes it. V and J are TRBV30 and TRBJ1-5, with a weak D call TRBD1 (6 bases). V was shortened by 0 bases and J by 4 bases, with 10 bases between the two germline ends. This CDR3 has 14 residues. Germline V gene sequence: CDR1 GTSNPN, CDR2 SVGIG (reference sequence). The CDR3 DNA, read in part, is TGTGCCTGGAGTGTTGGGCAGGGGAATCAGCCC. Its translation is CAWSVGQGNQP. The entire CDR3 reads CAWSVGQGNQPQHF.

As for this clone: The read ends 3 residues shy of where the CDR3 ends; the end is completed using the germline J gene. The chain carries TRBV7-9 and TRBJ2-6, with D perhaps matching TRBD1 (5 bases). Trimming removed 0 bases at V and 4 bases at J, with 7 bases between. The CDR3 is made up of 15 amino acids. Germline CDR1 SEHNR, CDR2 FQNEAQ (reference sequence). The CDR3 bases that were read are TGTGCCAGCAGCTTAGCAGGGGTCGGGGCCAACGTC. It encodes CASSLAGVGANV. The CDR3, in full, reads CASSLAGVGANVLTF.

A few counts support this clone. The part of the CDR3 DNA that was read is TGTGCCAGTAGAAACTACGCCCGGGACAGGGGGCGGGATCAGCCC. Translation gives CASRNYARDRGRDQP. The complete CDR3 reads CASRNYARDRGRDQPQHF. This chain connects TRBV19 to TRBJ1-5, with TRBD1 identical over 12 bases. The read falls 3 residues short of the CDR3 end, and the missing part is taken from the germline J gene. Germline CDR1 is LNHDA and CDR2 is SQIVND (reference sequence). V shed 6 bases, J shed 5 bases, and the junction held 14 bases outside the gene matches. CDR3 length: 18 amino acids.

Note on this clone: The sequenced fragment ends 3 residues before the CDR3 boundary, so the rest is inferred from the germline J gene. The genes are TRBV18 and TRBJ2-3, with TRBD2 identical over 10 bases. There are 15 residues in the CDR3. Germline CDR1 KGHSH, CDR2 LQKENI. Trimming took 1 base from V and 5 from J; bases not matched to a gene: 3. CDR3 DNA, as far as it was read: TGTGCCAGCTCACCACAGCGGGAGGGCCTAGATACG. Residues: CASSPQREGLDT. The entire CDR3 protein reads CASSPQREGLDTQYF.

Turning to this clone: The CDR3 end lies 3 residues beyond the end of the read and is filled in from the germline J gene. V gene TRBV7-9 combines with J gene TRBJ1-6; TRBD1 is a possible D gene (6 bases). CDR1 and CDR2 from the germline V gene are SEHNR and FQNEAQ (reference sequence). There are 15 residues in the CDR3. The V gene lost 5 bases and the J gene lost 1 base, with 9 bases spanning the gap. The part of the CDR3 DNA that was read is TGTGCCAGCAGCCCCGGACAGTCCTATAATTCACCC. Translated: CASSPGQSYNSP. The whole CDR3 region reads CASSPGQSYNSPLHF.

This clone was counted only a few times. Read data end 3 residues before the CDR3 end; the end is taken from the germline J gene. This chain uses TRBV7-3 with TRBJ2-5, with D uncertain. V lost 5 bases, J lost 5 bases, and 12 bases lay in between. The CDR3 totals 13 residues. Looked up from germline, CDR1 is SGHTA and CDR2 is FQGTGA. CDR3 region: CASSTGPQETQYF. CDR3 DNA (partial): TGTGCCAGCAGCACGGGTCCCCAGGAGACC.

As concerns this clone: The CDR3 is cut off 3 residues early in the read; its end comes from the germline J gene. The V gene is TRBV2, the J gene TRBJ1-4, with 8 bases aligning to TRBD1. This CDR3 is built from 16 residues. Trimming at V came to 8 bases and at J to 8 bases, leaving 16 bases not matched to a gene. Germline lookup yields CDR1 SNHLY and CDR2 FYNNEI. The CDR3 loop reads CASVWTGKGLGEKLFF. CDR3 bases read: TGTGCCAGCGTCTGGACAGGGAAAGGATTGGGGGAAAAA.

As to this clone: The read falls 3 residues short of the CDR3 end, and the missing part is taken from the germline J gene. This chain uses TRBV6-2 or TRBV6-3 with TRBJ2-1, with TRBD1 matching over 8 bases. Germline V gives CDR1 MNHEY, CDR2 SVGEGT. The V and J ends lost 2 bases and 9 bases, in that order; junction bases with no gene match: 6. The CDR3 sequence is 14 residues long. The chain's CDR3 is CASSYAGQGTEQFF. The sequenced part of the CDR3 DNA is TGTGCCAGCAGTTACGCCGGACAGGGAACTGAG.

The CDR3 is CASSRTVSQPQHF. The covered CDR3 bases are TGTGCCAGTAGCCGGACAGTTAGTCAGCCC. The chain employs TRBV19 and TRBJ1-5; D is possibly TRBD1 (6 bases). The CDR3 extends 3 residues past the end of the read, so its final part is completed from the germline J gene. The CDR3 spans 13 residues. Trimming shortened V by 6 bases and J by 6 bases, and 12 bases separated the two germline ends. CDR1 is LNHDA and CDR2 is SQIVND in the germline V gene (reference sequence).